This T cell receptor (beta chain) appears in the sequencing data of a study of T cell responses to AZD1222 COVID-19 vaccine. Findings and limits, study-wide: Variant regions that are unmutated are reportedly the target of nearly half of spike-specific TCRs. The donor group comprised mostly white British people and more females; the analysis possibly underestimated clonal diversity.

In regard to this clone: What it recognizes is unknown.

TCRdb's copy holds only in-frame clones and misses some; the assay was immunoSEQ multiplex PCR. The sample yields under 80,000 clones, about 85% seen once. With V trimmed by 7 bases and J by 3 bases, 14 bases remained unmatched. The CDR3 extends over 16 amino acids. Germline-derived CDR1 and CDR2 are SEHNR and FQNEAQ (reference sequence). The TCR was taken from an adult who received the AZD1222 COVID-19 vaccine. The specimen comprised peripheral blood, sampled 28 days after the second AZD1222 dose. The chain recombines TRBV7-9 with TRBJ1-1, with 7 bases identical to TRBD1. CDR3 in DNA: TGTGCCAGCACCTATAAGCGACAGGGATTGGACACTGAAGCTTTCTTT. Its translation: CASTYKRQGLDTEAFF.